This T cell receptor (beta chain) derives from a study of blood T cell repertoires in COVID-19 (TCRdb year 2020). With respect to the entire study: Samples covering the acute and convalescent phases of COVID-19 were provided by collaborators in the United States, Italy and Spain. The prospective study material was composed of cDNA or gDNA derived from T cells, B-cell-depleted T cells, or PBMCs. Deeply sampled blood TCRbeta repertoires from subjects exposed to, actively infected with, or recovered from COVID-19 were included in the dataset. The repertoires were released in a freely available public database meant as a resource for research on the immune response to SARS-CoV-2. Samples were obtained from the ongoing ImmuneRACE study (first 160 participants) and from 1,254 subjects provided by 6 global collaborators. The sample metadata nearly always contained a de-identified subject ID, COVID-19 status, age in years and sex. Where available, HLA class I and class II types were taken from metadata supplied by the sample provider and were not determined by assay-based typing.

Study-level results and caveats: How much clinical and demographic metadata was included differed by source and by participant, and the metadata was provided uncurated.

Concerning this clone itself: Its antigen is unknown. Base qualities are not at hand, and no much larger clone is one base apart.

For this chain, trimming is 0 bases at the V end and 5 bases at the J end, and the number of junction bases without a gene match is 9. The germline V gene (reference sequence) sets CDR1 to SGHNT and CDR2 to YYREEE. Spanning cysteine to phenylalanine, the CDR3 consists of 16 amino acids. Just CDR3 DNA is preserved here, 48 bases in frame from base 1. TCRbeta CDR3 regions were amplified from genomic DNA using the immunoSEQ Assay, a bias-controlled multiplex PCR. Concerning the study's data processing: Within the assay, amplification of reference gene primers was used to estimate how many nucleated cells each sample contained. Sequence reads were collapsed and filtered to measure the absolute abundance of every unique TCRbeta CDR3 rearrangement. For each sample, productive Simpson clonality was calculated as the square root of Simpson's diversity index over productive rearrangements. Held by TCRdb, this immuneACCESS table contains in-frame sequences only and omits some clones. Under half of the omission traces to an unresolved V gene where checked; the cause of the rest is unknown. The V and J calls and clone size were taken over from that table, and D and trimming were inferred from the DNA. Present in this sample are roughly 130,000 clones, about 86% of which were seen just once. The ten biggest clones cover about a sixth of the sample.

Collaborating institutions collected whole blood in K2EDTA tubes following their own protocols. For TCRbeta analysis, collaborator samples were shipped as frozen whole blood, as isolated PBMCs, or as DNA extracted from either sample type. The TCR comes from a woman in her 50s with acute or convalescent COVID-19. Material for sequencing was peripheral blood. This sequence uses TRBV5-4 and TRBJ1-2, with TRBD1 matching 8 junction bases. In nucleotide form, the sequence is TGTGCCAGCAGCTTGGGGGGACAGGATTTTCTTTATGGCTACACCTTC. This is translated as CASSLGGQDFLYGYTF.